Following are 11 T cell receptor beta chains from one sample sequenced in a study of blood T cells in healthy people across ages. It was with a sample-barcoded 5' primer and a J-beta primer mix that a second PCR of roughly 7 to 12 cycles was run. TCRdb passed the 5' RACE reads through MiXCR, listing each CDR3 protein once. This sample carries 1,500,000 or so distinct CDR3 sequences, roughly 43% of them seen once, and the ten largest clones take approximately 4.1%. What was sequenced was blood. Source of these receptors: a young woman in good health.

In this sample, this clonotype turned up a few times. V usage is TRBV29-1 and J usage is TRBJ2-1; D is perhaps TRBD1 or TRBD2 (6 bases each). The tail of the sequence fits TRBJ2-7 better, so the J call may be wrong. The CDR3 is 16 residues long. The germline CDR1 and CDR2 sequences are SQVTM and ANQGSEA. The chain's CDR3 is CSVVGGALDPYNEQYF. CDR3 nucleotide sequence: TGCAGCGTTGTGGGGGGCGCGCTAGACCCCTACAATGAGCAGTACTTC.

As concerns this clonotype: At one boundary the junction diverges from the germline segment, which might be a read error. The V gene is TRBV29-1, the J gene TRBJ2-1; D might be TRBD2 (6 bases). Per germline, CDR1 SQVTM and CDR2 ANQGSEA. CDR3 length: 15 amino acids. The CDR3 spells CSSAIGGITYNGQFF. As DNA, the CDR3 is TGCAGCTCGGCCATTGGGGGGATCACTTACAATGGGCAGTTCTTC.

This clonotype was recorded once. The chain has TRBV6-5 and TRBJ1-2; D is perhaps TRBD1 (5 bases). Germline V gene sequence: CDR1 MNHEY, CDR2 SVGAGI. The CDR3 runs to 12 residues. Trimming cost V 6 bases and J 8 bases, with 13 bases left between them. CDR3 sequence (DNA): TGTGCCAGCAGCTCTTGGACATTGGGCTACACCTTC. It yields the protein CASSSWTLGYTF.

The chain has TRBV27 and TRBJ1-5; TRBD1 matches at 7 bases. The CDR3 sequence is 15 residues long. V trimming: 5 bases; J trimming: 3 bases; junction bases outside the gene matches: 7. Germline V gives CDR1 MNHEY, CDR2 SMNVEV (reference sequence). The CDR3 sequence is CASSPWDSTNQPQHF. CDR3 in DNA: TGTGCCAGCAGTCCCTGGGACAGCACCAATCAGCCCCAGCATTTT.

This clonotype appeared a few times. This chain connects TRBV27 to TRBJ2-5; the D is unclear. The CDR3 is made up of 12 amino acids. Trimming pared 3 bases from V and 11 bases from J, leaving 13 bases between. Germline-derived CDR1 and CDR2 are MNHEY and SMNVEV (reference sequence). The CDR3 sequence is CASSFGSNEQYF. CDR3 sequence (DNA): TGTGCCAGCAGTTTTGGTAGCAATGAGCAGTACTTC.

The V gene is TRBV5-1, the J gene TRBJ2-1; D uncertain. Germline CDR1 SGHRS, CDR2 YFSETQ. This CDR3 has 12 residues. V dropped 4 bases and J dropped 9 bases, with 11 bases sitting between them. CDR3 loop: CASSINRGEQFF. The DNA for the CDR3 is TGCGCCAGCAGCATAAACAGAGGTGAGCAGTTCTTC.

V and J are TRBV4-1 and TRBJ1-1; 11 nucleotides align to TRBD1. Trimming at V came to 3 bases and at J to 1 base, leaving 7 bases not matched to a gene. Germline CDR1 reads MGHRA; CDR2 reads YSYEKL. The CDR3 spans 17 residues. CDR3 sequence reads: CASSQWGTGGTNTEAFF. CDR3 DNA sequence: TGCGCCAGCAGCCAGTGGGGGACAGGGGGAACGAACACTGAAGCTTTCTTT.

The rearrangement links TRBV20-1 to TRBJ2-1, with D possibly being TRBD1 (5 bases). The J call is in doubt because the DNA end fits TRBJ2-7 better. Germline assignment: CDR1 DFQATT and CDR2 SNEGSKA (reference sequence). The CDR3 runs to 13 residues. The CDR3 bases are TGCAGTGCTAGACAGGGTTACTACAATGAGCAGTACTTC. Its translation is CSARQGYYNEQYF.

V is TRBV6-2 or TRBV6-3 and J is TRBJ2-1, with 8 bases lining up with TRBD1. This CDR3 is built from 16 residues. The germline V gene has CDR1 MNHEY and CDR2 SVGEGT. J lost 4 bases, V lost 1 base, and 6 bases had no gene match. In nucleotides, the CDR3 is TGTGCCAGCAGTTACTTTGGGACAGGAAGTTACAATGAGCAGTTCTTC. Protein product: CASSYFGTGSYNEQFF.

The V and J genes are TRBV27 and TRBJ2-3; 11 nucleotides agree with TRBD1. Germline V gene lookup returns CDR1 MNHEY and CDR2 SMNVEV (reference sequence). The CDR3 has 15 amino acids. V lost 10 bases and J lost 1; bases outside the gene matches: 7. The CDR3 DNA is TGTGCCAACAGGACAGGGGGCCCCGGCACAGATACGCAGTATTTT. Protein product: CANRTGGPGTDTQYF.

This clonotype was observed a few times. CDR3 coding DNA: TGTGCCAGCAGCCAGGCCGCTCCGTTTTCCATCAATCAGCCCCAGCATTTT. Amino acids: CASSQAAPFSINQPQHF. V usage is TRBV14 and J usage is TRBJ1-5; no definite D call. V lost 3 bases and J lost 3, with 18 bases in between. This CDR3 contains 17 residues. Germline CDR1 and CDR2: SGHDN and FVKESK.